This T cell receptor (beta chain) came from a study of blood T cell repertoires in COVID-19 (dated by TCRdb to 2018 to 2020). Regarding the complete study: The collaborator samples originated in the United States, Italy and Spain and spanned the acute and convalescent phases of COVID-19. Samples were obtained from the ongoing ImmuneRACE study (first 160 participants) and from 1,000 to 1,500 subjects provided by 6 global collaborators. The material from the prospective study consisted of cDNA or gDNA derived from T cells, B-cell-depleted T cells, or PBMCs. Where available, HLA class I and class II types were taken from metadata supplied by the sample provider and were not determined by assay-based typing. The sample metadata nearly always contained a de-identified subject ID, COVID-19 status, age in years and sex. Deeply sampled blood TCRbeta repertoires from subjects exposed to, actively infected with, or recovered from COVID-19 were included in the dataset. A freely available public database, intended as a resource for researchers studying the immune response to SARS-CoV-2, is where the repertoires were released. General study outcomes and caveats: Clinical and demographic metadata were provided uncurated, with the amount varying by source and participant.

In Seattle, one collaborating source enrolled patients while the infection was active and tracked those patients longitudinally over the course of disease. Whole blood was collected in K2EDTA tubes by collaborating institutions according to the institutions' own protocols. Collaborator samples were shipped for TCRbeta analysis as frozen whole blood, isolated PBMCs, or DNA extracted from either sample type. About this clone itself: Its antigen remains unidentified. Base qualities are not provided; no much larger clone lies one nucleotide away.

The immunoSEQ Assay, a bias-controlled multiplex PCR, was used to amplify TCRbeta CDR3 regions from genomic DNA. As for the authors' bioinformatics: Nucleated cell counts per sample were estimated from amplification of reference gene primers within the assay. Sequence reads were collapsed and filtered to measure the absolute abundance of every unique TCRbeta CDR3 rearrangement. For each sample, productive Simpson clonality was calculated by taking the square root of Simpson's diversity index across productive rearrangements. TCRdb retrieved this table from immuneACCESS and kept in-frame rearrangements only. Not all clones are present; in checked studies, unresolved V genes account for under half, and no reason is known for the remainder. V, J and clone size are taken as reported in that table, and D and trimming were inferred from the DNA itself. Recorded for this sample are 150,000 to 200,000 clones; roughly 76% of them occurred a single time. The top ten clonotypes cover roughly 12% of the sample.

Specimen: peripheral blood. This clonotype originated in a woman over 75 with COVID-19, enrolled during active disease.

For the CDR3, the sequence is CASWAGTGGQETQYF. The base sequence is TGCGCCAGCTGGGCCGGGACAGGGGGTCAAGAGACCCAGTACTTC. The chain uses TRBV5-1 and TRBJ2-5; 11 bases in the middle match TRBD1. CDR1 and CDR2, per the germline V gene, are SGHRS and YFSETQ. From cysteine to phenylalanine, the CDR3 is 15 amino acids long. The retained sequence is limited to the CDR3, 45 bases, with the frame set at the first base. Germline trimming amounts to 7 bases on V and 2 bases on J, with 7 as the count of junction bases outside the gene matches.